What follows are 5 T cell receptor beta chains derived from one specimen sequenced in a study of blood T cell repertoires in COVID-19. Sequencing used immunoSEQ multiplex PCR; TCRdb keeps in-frame clones, though not all of them. The table lists about 350,000 clones, 88% of them singletons. The sample taken for sequencing was PBMCs or T cells enriched from blood (not recorded which). The receptor set was obtained from a woman aged 30 to 39 who had been exposed to COVID-19.

V and J are TRBV11-3 and TRBJ1-1; 7 nucleotides line up with TRBD1. Germline values: CDR1 SGHNT, CDR2 YENEEA. This CDR3 has 15 amino acids. V shed 5 bases, J shed 3 bases, and the junction held 9 bases outside the gene matches. The CDR3 coding sequence is TGTGCCAGCAGCGTTCATCAGGGGGTGGACACTGAAGCTTTCTTT. It codes for CASSVHQGVDTEAFF.

The genes are TRBV28 and TRBJ2-7; 7 bases line up with TRBD2. Losses at the gene ends were 7 bases for V and 2 bases for J; bases not matched to a gene: 8. CDR1 MDHEN and CDR2 SYDVKM come from the germline V gene. This CDR3 is built from 14 residues. The CDR3 DNA is TGTGCCAGCACCGAAAGCGGGACCGCCTACGAGCAGTACTTC. It yields the protein CASTESGTAYEQYF.

The rearrangement links TRBV10-3 to TRBJ1-2, with TRBD1 matching over 8 bases. CDR3 length: 14 residues. The junction had 12 bases not matched to a gene; V was cut back by 7 bases and J by 8 bases. Germline CDR1 ENHRY, CDR2 SYGVKD. This chain's CDR3 is CAITEDRVKLGYTF. CDR3 bases: TGTGCCATCACCGAGGACAGGGTGAAATTGGGCTACACCTTC.

V is TRBV7-9 and J is TRBJ1-2, with D perhaps TRBD1 (6 bases). V was clipped by 2 bases and J by 8 bases, with 18 bases between them. Germline assignment: CDR1 SEHNR and CDR2 FQNEAQ (reference sequence). The CDR3 totals 15 residues. The CDR3 loop is CASSLSLNRELGYTF. The DNA of the CDR3 is TGTGCCAGCAGCTTAAGTCTTAACAGGGAGTTGGGCTACACCTTC.

V is TRBV9 and J is TRBJ1-4, with D unclear. This CDR3 spans 16 amino acids. Between the trimmed V and J ends, which lost 3 bases and 1 base, there was a span of 13 bases. Looked up from germline, CDR1 is SGDLS and CDR2 is YYNGEE. Here the CDR3 DNA reads TGTGCCAGCAGCGCCGAGGCCGGGGTAACTAATGAAAAACTGTTTTTT. The encoded protein is CASSAEAGVTNEKLFF. Looking up the rest from reference TRBV9 and TRBJ1-4 gives the full variable domain: DSGVTQTPKHLITATGQRVTLRCSPRSGDLSVYWYQQSLDQGLQFLIQYYNGEERAKGNILERFSAQQFPDLHSELNLSSLELGDSALYFCASSAEAGVTNEKLFFGSGTQLSVL.